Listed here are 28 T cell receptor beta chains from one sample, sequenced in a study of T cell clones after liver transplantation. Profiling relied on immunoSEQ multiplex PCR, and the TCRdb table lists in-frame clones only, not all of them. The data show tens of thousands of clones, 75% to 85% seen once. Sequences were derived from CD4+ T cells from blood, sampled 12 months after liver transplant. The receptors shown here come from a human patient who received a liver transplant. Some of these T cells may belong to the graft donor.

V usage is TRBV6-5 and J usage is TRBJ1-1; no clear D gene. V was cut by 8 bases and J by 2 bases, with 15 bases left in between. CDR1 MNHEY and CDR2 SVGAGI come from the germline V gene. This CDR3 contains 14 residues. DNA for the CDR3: TGTGCCAGCGCCACGATCCGGGGAAACACTGAAGCTTTCTTT. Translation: CASATIRGNTEAFF.

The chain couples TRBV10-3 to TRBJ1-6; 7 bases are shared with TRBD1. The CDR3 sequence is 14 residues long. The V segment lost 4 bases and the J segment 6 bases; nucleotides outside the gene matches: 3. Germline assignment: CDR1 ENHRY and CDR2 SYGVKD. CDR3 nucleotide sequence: TGTGCCATCAGTGGGACAGGAGCTAATTCACCCCTCCACTTT. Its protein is CAISGTGANSPLHF.

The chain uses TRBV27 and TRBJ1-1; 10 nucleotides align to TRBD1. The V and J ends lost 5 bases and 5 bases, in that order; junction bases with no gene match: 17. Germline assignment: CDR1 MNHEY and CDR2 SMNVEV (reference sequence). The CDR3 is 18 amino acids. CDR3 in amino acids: CASSLKAPDRGRITEAFF. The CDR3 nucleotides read TGTGCCAGCAGTCTCAAGGCCCCAGACAGGGGGCGCATTACTGAAGCTTTCTTT.

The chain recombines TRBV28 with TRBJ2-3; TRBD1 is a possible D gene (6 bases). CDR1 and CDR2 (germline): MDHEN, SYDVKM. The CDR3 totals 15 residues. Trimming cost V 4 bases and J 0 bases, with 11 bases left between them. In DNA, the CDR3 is TGTGCCAGCAGTTCCTACAGGGTCAGCACAGATACGCAGTATTTT. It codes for CASSSYRVSTDTQYF.

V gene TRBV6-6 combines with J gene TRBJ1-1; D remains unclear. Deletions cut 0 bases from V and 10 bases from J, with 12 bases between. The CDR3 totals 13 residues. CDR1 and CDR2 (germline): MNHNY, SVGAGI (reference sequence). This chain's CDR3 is CASSYSERLGAFF. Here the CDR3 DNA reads TGTGCCAGCAGTTACTCGGAGCGCCTCGGAGCTTTCTTT.

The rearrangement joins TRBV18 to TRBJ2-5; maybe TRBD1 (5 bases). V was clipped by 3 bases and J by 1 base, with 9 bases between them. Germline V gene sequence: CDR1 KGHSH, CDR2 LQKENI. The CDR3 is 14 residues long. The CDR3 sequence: CASSPLTAQETQYF. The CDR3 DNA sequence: TGTGCCAGCTCACCGTTGACAGCCCAAGAGACCCAGTACTTC.

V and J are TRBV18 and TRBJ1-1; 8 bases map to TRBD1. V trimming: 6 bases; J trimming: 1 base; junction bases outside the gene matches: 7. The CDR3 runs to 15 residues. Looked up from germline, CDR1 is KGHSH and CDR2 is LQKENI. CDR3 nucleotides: TGTGCCAGCTCCCCTCAGGGGGCGAGGAACACTGAAGCTTTCTTT. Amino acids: CASSPQGARNTEAFF.

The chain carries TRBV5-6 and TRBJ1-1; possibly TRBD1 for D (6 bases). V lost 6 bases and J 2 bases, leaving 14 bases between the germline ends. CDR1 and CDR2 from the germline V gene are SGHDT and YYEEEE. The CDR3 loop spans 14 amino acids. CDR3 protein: CASTARGENTEAFF. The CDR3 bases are TGTGCCAGCACTGCTAGGGGGGAAAACACTGAAGCTTTCTTT.

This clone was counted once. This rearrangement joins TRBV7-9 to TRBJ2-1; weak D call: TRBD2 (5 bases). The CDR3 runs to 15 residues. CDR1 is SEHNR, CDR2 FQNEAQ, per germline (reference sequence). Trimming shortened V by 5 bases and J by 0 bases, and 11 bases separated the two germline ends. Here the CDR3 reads CASSPRGSSYNEQFF. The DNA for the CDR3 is TGTGCCAGCAGCCCTCGAGGGAGCTCCTACAATGAGCAGTTCTTC.

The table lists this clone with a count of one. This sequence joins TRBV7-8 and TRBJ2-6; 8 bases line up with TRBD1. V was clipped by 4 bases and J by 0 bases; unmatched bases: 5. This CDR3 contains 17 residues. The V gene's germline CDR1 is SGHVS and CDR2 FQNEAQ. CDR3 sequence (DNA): TGTGCCAGCAGCTCAGGACAGGGCTACTCTGGGGCCAACGTCCTGACTTTC. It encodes CASSSGQGYSGANVLTF.

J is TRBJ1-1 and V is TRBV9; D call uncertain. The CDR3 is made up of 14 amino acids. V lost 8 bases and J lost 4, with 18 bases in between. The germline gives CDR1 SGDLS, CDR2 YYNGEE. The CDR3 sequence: CASLAVRVATEAFF. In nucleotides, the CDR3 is TGTGCCAGTCTTGCGGTCCGGGTAGCCACTGAAGCTTTCTTT.

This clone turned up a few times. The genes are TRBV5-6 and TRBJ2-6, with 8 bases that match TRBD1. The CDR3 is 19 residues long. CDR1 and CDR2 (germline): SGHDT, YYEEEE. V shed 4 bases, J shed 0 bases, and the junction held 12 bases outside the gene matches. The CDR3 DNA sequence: TGTGCCAGCAGCCCGGGCCCCGGGACAGGCCTCTCTGGGGCCAACGTCCTGACTTTC. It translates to CASSPGPGTGLSGANVLTF.

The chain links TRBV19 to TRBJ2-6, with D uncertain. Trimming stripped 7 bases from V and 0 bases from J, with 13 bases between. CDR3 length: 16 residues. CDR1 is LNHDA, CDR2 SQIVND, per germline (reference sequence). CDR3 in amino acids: CASMGQYRSGANVLTF. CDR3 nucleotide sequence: TGTGCCAGTATGGGCCAGTATCGCTCTGGGGCCAACGTCCTGACTTTC.

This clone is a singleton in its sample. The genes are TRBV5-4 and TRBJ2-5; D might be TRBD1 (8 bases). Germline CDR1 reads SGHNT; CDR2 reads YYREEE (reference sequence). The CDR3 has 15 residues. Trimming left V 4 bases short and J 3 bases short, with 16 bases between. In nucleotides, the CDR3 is TGTGCCAGCAGCCCGAGGGGGGGACAGGAAGAGACCCAGTACTTC. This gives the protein CASSPRGGQEETQYF.

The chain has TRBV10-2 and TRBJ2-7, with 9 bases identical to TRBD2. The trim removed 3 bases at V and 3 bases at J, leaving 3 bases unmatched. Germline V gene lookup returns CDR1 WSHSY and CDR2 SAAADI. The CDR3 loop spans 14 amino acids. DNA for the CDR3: TGCGCCAGCAGTGACCTAGCGGGACGCTACGAGCAGTACTTC. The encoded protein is CASSDLAGRYEQYF.

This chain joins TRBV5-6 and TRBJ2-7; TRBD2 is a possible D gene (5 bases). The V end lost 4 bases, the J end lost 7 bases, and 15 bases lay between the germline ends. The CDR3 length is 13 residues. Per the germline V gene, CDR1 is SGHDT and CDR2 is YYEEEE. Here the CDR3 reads CASSATDSMEQYF. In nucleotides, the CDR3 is TGTGCCAGCAGCGCTACGGACTCTATGGAGCAGTACTTC.

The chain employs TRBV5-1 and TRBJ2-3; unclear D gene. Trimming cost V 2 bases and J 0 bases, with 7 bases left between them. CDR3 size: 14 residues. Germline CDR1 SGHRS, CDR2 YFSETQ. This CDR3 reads CASSLLTSTDTQYF. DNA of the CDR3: TGCGCCAGCAGCTTACTGACCAGCACAGATACGCAGTATTTT.

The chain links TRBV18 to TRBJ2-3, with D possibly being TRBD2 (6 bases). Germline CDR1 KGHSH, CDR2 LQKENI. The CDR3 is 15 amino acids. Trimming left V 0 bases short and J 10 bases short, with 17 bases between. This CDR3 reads CASSPPTLASEAQYF. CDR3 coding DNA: TGTGCCAGCTCACCACCGACCCTAGCGAGCGAAGCGCAGTATTTT.

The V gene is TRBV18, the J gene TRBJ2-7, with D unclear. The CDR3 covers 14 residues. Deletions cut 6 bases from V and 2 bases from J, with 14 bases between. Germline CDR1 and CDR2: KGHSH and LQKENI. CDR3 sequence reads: CASSPKGPTYEQYF. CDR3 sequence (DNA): TGTGCCAGCTCTCCGAAGGGTCCCACCTACGAGCAGTACTTC.

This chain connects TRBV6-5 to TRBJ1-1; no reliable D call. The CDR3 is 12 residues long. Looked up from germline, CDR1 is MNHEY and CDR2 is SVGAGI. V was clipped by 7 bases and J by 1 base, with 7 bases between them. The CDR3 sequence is CASKGQNTEAFF. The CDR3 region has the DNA TGTGCCAGCAAGGGTCAGAACACTGAAGCTTTCTTT.

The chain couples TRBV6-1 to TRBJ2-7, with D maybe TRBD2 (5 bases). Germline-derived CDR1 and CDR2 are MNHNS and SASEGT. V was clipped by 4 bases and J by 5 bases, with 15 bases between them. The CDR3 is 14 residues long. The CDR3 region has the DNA TGTGCCAGCAGTGGTCCTCAGCGGATCCACGAGCAGTACTTC. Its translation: CASSGPQRIHEQYF.

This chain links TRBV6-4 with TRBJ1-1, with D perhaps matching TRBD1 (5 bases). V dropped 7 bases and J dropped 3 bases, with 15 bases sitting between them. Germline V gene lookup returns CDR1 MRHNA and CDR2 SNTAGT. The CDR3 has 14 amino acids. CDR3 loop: CASTVEGWDTEAFF. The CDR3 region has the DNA TGTGCCAGCACCGTGGAGGGGTGGGACACTGAAGCTTTCTTT.

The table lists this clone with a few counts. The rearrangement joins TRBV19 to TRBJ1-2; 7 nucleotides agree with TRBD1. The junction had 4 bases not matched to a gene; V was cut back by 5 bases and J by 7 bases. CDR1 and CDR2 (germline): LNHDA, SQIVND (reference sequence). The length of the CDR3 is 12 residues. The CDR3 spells CASSPRQGGYTF. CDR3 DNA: TGTGCCAGTAGTCCCCGACAGGGTGGCTACACCTTC.

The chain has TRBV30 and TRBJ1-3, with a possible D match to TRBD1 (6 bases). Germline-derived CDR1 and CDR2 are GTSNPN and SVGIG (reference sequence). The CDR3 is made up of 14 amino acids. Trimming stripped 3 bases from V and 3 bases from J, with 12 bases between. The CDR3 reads CAWRRTVSGNTIYF. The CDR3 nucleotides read TGTGCCTGGAGGAGGACAGTTAGTGGAAACACCATATATTTT.

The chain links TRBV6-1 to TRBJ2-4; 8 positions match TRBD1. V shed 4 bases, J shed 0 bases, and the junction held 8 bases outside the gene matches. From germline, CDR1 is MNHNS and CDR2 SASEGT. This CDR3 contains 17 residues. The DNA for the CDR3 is TGTGCCAGCAGTGCCGGGACAGGTTATCTAGCCAAAAACATTCAGTACTTC. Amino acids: CASSAGTGYLAKNIQYF.

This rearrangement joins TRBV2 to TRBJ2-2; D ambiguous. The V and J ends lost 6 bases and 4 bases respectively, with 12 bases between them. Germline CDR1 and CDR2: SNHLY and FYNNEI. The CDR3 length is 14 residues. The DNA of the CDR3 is TGTGCCAGCAGGGGAAGGGTTTCCACCGGGGAGCTGTTTTTT. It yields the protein CASRGRVSTGELFF.

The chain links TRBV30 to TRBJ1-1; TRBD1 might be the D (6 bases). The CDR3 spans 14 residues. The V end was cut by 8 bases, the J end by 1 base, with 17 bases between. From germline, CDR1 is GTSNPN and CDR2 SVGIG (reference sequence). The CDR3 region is CAGGGGIWNTEAFF. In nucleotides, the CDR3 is TGTGCCGGGGGAGGGGGGATTTGGAACACTGAAGCTTTCTTT.

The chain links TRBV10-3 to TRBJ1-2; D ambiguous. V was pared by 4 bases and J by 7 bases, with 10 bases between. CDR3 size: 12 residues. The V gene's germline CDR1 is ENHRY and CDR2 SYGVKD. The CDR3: CAISASATGYTF. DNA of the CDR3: TGTGCCATCAGTGCTTCAGCCACTGGCTACACCTTC.